The rows below give T cell receptor beta chains drawn from one sample of a study of blood T cell repertoires in COVID-19. Clones were read by immunoSEQ multiplex PCR, and TCRdb kept only the in-frame ones, dropping some. Among about 190,000 clones listed, 70% to 90% were seen once. What was sequenced was peripheral blood. The receptor source for this set is a man aged 25 to 45 with acute or convalescent COVID-19. CDR3s include the opening cysteine and the closing phenylalanine or tryptophan. D genes are given only for firm matches. Some rows have no size entry. The others give once, few or many, or a class for an expanded clone.

V	size	J	D	CDR3	DNA
TRBV19	many	TRBJ1-2	.	CASSNPRGVNYGYTF	TGTGCCAGTAGTAACCCACGGGGGGTCAACTATGGCTACACCTTC
TRBV12-5	.	TRBJ1-2	.	CASGSDLGSYGYTF	TGTGCTAGTGGTTCCGACTTAGGTTCTTATGGCTACACCTTC
TRBV3-1/TRBV3-2	.	TRBJ2-7	TRBD1	CASSQDLQGDSYEQYF	TGTGCCAGCAGCCAAGATCTTCAGGGGGACTCCTACGAGCAGTACTTC
TRBV5-1	.	TRBJ2-2	.	CASSLAAGVYTGELFF	TGCGCCAGCAGCTTGGCCGCAGGGGTTTATACCGGGGAGCTGTTTTTT
TRBV28	.	TRBJ1-5	.	CASSPLGTTISSLQHF	TGTGCCAGCAGTCCCTTGGGGACAACCATATCGTCGCTCCAGCATTTT
TRBV11-2	.	TRBJ2-7	TRBD1	CASSLHGTGSFYEQYF	TGTGCCAGCAGCCTCCACGGGACAGGTTCGTTCTACGAGCAGTACTTC
TRBV9	few	TRBJ2-3	TRBD2	CASSASGGEDTQYF	TGTGCCAGCAGCGCCAGCGGGGGTGAAGATACGCAGTATTTT
TRBV6-5	.	TRBJ2-7	TRBD2	CASDGTIKPYF	TGTGCCAGCGACGGGACTATAAAGCCGTACTTC
TRBV7-2	.	TRBJ1-2	TRBD1	CASSSTGTAHGYTF	TGTGCCAGCAGCTCCACTGGGACAGCCCATGGCTACACCTTC
TRBV13	.	TRBJ1-4	.	CASSPPRAGDEKLFF	TGTGCCAGCAGCCCTCCCCGGGCAGGGGATGAAAAACTGTTTTTT
TRBV28	.	TRBJ1-4	.	CASKTTVLNEKLFF	TGTGCCAGCAAGACGACAGTGCTAAATGAAAAACTGTTTTTT
TRBV10-3	once	TRBJ1-2	TRBD1	CAISVSSGQGLYGYTF	TGTGCCATCAGTGTTTCTTCGGGACAGGGGCTCTATGGCTACACCTTC
TRBV5-5	.	TRBJ1-5	.	CASSLVGNSNQPQHF	TGTGCCAGCAGCTTGGTCGGTAATAGCAATCAGCCCCAGCATTTT
TRBV15	few	TRBJ2-3	TRBD2	CATSRDWRLAGADTQYF	TGTGCCACCAGCAGAGATTGGCGACTAGCGGGCGCAGATACGCAGTATTTT
TRBV18	.	TRBJ1-2	TRBD1	CASSPGTGNGYTF	TGTGCCAGCTCACCCGGGACAGGGAATGGCTACACCTTC
TRBV27	few	TRBJ2-7	.	CASRYNRDTHEQYF	TGTGCCAGCAGATATAACAGGGACACCCACGAGCAGTACTTC
TRBV7-8	.	TRBJ1-5	.	CASSRARDNQPQHF	TGTGCCAGCAGCCGGGCCAGGGACAATCAGCCCCAGCATTTT
TRBV7-3	.	TRBJ2-3	TRBD2	CASSLTGTSGRASTDTQYF	TGTGCCAGCAGCTTAACAGGAACTAGCGGGAGAGCTAGCACAGATACGCAGTATTTT
TRBV6-2/TRBV6-3	.	TRBJ2-3	TRBD2	CASSYLAGGLTDTQYF	TGTGCCAGCAGTTACTTAGCGGGGGGACTCACAGATACGCAGTATTTT
TRBV19	.	TRBJ1-1	.	CASSTGQSPTEAFF	TGTGCCAGTAGTACTGGACAGTCCCCCACTGAAGCTTTCTTT
TRBV7-3	.	TRBJ2-1	.	CASSLTSASDEQFF	TGTGCCAGCAGCTTAACGTCAGCCAGCGATGAGCAGTTCTTC
TRBV7-2	.	TRBJ2-1	.	CASSGGPGVNEQFF	TGTGCCAGCAGCGGAGGGCCCGGCGTCAATGAGCAGTTCTTC
TRBV11-2	.	TRBJ2-1	TRBD1	CASRQTGGRYNEQFF	TGTGCCAGCAGACAGACAGGGGGCAGGTACAATGAGCAGTTCTTC
TRBV6-5	.	TRBJ1-5	TRBD1	CASRQGRNQPQHF	TGTGCCAGCAGACAGGGGAGGAATCAGCCCCAGCATTTT
TRBV30	.	TRBJ1-5	.	CAWSVWAQTVNQPQHF	TGTGCCTGGAGTGTATGGGCCCAGACGGTCAATCAGCCCCAGCATTTT
TRBV27	.	TRBJ1-1	.	CASSLSTVNTEAFF	TGTGCCAGCAGTTTAAGTACGGTGAACACTGAAGCTTTCTTT
TRBV10-3	.	TRBJ2-3	.	CAISESENPGNTDTQYF	TGTGCCATCAGTGAGTCTGAAAATCCGGGGAACACAGATACGCAGTATTTT
TRBV28	once	TRBJ2-6	.	CASSLQGLSSSGANVLTF	TGTGCCAGCAGTTTACAGGGCCTGTCAAGCTCTGGGGCCAACGTCCTGACTTTC
TRBV27	.	TRBJ1-5	.	CASSLGGGEEHF	TGTGCCAGCAGTTTAGGGGGGGGAGAGGAGCATTTT
TRBV29-1	.	TRBJ2-2	TRBD1	CSATGAGELFF	TGCAGCGCTACAGGGGCCGGGGAGCTGTTTTTT
TRBV2	.	TRBJ2-7	.	CASSPGAPYEQYF	TGTGCCAGCAGTCCAGGGGCCCCCTACGAGCAGTACTTC
TRBV11-1	.	TRBJ1-1	TRBD1	CASSAYSGGIGTEAFF	TGTGCCAGCAGCGCCTATTCAGGGGGCATAGGCACTGAAGCTTTCTTT
TRBV5-1	.	TRBJ1-2	TRBD1	CASSDQGRGLYGYTF	TGCGCCAGCAGTGATCAAGGCAGGGGGCTGTATGGCTACACCTTC
TRBV30	.	TRBJ1-6	.	CAWSSGSYNSPLHF	TGTGCCTGGAGTTCGGGATCCTATAATTCACCCCTCCACTTT
TRBV5-4	.	TRBJ2-5	TRBD2	CASSSLAGGGETQYF	TGTGCCAGCAGCTCACTAGCGGGGGGTGGGGAGACCCAGTACTTC
TRBV9	.	TRBJ1-2	.	CASSRDKEGGYTF	TGTGCCAGCAGCCGGGACAAGGAAGGGGGCTACACCTTC
TRBV10-1	once	TRBJ2-3	TRBD1	CASSPGTGFSTDTQYF	TGCGCCAGCAGTCCCGGGACAGGTTTTTCCACAGATACGCAGTATTTT
TRBV6-8	.	TRBJ1-6	.	CASAQRESGSSPLHF	TGTGCCAGCGCCCAGCGGGAATCGGGTTCCTCACCCCTCCACTTT
TRBV24-1	.	TRBJ2-3	.	CATSVYSGSTDTQYF	TGTGCCACCAGTGTTTATAGCGGAAGCACAGATACGCAGTATTTT
TRBV6-6	.	TRBJ1-5	.	CASRTGTSLSNQPQHF	TGTGCCAGCAGAACCGGGACATCCCTTAGCAATCAGCCCCAGCATTTT
TRBV9	.	TRBJ2-1	TRBD2	CASSVNPSGGYEQFF	TGTGCCAGCAGCGTAAACCCTAGCGGGGGTTATGAGCAGTTCTTC
TRBV30	.	TRBJ1-5	TRBD1	CAWSVGDRGGQPQHF	TGTGCCTGGAGTGTAGGGGACAGGGGGGGTCAGCCCCAGCATTTT
TRBV3-1/TRBV3-2	.	TRBJ2-7	.	CASSQEGREQYF	TGTGCCAGCAGCCAAGAAGGCAGGGAGCAGTACTTC
TRBV4-1	.	TRBJ2-7	.	CASSQDQEPPQYF	TGCGCCAGCAGCCAAGATCAGGAACCCCCGCAGTACTTC
TRBV27	once	TRBJ1-2	TRBD1	CASSLSDRIGYTF	TGTGCCAGCAGTTTATCGGACAGGATTGGCTACACCTTC
TRBV2	.	TRBJ1-5	TRBD1	CASSSDRGGQPQHF	TGTGCCAGCAGTTCGGACAGGGGCGGTCAGCCCCAGCATTTT